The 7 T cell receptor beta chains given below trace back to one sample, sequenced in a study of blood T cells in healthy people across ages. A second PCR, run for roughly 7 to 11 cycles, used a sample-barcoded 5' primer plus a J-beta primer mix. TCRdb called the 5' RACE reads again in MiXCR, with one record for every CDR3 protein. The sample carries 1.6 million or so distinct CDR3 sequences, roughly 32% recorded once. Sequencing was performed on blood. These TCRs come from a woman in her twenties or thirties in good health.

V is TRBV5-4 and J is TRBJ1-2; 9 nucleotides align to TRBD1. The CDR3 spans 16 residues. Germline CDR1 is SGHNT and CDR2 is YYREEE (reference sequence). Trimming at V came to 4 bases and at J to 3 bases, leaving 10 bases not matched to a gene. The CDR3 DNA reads TGTGCCAGCAGCCCCGGGACCCGACAGGGGGACTATGGCTACACCTTC. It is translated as CASSPGTRQGDYGYTF.

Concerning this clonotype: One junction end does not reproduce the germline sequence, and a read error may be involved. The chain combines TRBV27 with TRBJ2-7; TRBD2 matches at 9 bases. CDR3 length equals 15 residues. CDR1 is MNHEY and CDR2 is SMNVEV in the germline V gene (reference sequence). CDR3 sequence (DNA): TGTGCCAGCAGCTTAGCGGGAGTAGGGTCCTTCGAGCAGTACTTC. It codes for CASSLAGVGSFEQYF.

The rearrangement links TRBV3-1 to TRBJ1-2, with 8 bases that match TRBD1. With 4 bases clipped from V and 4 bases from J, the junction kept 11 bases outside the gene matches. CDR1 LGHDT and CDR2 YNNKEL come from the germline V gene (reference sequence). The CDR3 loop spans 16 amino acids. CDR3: CASSPLLTGDIYGYTF. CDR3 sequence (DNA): TGTGCCAGCAGCCCCCTCCTGACAGGGGATATCTATGGCTACACCTTC.

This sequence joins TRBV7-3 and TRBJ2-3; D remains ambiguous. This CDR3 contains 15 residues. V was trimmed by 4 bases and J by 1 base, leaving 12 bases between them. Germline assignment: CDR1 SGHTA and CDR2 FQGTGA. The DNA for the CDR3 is TGTGCCAGCAGCTCGAACCCAGCAGGCACAGATACGCAGTATTTT. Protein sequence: CASSSNPAGTDTQYF. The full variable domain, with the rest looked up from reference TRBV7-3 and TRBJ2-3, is GAGVSQTPSNKVTEKGKYVELRCDPISGHTALYWYRQSLGQGPEFLIYFQGTGAADDSGLPNDRFFAVRPEGSVSTLKIQRTERGDSAVYLCASSSNPAGTDTQYFGPGTRLTVL.

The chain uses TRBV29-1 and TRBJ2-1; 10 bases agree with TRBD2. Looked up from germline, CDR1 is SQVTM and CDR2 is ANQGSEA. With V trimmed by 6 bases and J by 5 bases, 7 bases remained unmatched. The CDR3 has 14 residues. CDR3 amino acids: CSVQRTSGDNEQFF. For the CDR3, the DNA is TGCAGCGTCCAGAGGACTAGCGGCGACAATGAGCAGTTCTTC.

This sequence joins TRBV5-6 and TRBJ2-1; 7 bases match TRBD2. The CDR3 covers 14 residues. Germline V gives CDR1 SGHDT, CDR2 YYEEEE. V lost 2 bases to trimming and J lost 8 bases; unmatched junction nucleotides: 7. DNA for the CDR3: TGTGCCAGCAGCTTAGTTACTAGCGTTGATGAGCAGTTCTTC. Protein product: CASSLVTSVDEQFF.

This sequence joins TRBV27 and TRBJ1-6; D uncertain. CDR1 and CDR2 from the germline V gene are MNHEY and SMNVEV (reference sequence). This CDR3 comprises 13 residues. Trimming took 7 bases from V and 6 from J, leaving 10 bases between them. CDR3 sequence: CASTTWGNSPLHF. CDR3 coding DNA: TGTGCCAGCACTACATGGGGTAATTCACCCCTCCACTTT.